The 12 T cell receptor beta chains below come from one sample, sequenced in a study of response to subunit inactivated influenza vaccine. TCRdb itself ran the RT-PCR reads through MiXCR, one entry per CDR3 protein. This sample has a few hundred thousand distinct CDR3 sequences, with approximately 10% found just once. The data also belong to a second study, concerning T cells expressing NK-cell markers. From that paper: With UMIs, 5'RACE template switching was used to make TCR beta cDNA.

This material consisted of PBMCs from blood, taken on the day of vaccination. These receptors originate from a man aged 50 to 59 who received an inactivated influenza vaccine.

The V call is TRBV7-2, the J call TRBJ2-1; D unresolved. The germline V gene has CDR1 SGHTA and CDR2 FQGNSA. Between the trimmed V and J ends, which lost 0 bases and 5 bases, there was a span of 11 bases. This CDR3 has 15 amino acids. CDR3 in amino acids: CASSLAGKFHNEQFF. As DNA, the CDR3 is TGTGCCAGCAGCTTAGCGGGTAAATTCCACAATGAGCAGTTCTTC.

V is TRBV30 and J is TRBJ2-5; D unclear. The CDR3 loop spans 15 amino acids. V lost 1 base to trimming and J lost 1 base, with 13 bases between them. Germline CDR1 reads GTSNPN; CDR2 reads SVGIG (reference sequence). CDR3 loop: CAWSDPLAPQETQYF. CDR3 nucleotide sequence: TGTGCCTGGAGTGACCCCTTGGCTCCCCAAGAGACCCAGTACTTC.

This clonotype was seen many times. The CDR3, as DNA: TGTGCCAGCAGCTTACTAGCAGATAATGAGCAGTTCTTC. It is translated as CASSLLADNEQFF. The chain carries TRBV7-3 and TRBJ2-1; a weak D match, TRBD2 (5 bases). Per the germline V gene, CDR1 is SGHTA and CDR2 is FQGTGA. The CDR3 consists of 13 residues. Trimming stripped 2 bases from V and 7 bases from J, with 9 bases between.

This chain links TRBV10-3 with TRBJ2-4; 7 bases are shared with TRBD1. This CDR3 contains 16 residues. V lost 0 bases to trimming and J lost 0 bases; unmatched junction nucleotides: 2. From germline, CDR1 is ENHRY and CDR2 SYGVKD. The CDR3 DNA reads TGTGCCATCAGTGAGTCTTCAGGGGGAGCCAAAAACATTCAGTACTTC. Encoded protein: CAISESSGGAKNIQYF.

The CDR3 protein is CSALNRGSADEQYF. Written as DNA, the CDR3 is TGCAGTGCCTTAAACAGGGGATCGGCAGACGAGCAGTACTTC. The chain couples TRBV20-1 to TRBJ2-7; TRBD1 matches 7 bases. The CDR3 has 14 amino acids. With V trimmed by 6 bases and J by 5 bases, 13 bases remained unmatched. Germline-derived CDR1 and CDR2 are DFQATT and SNEGSKA (reference sequence).

The sample holds many counts of this clonotype. This sequence joins TRBV7-9 and TRBJ2-7; D unresolved. Germline V CDR1 and CDR2: SEHNR, FQNEAQ (reference sequence). The V and J ends lost 1 base and 0 bases respectively, with 4 bases between them. The CDR3 has 13 residues. Here the CDR3 DNA reads TGTGCCAGCAGCTTAGATTTCTCCTACGAGCAGTACTTC. Translation: CASSLDFSYEQYF.

This clonotype came up a few times. This chain joins TRBV6-1 and TRBJ2-1; TRBD2 matches 10 bases. This CDR3 has 14 residues. CDR1 is MNHNS, CDR2 SASEGT, per germline. After removal of 8 bases from V and 12 bases from J, the junction contained 13 bases not matched to a gene. The CDR3: CASRRVAGGYVQFF. The CDR3 DNA reads TGTGCCAGCCGAAGAGTAGCGGGAGGATACGTGCAGTTCTTC.

V is TRBV5-1 and J is TRBJ2-7; D not certain. The CDR3 extends over 12 amino acids. The germline V and J ends were trimmed by 5 bases and 2 bases, with 8 bases remaining between them. Per germline, CDR1 SGHRS and CDR2 YFSETQ. The CDR3, as DNA: TGCGCCAGCAGGGGATCTGCCTACGAGCAGTACTTC. It codes for CASRGSAYEQYF.

The CDR3 bases are TGTGCCAGCAGTTACTCGAGTGGAAACAATCAGCCCCAGCATTTT. It translates to CASSYSSGNNQPQHF. The V and J genes are TRBV6-5 and TRBJ1-5; D is unresolved. The CDR3 sequence is 15 residues long. Germline V gene sequence: CDR1 MNHEY, CDR2 SVGAGI. V gave up 0 bases and J gave up 3 bases, with 9 bases separating them.

This clonotype appeared many times. The chain combines TRBV20-1 with TRBJ2-1; 8 bases align to TRBD1. The CDR3 contains 15 residues. CDR1 is DFQATT, CDR2 SNEGSKA, per germline (reference sequence). After removal of 0 bases from V and 5 bases from J, the junction contained 6 bases not matched to a gene. CDR3 loop: CSARDQDRVHNEQFF. The CDR3 coding sequence is TGCAGTGCTAGAGATCAGGACAGGGTCCACAATGAGCAGTTCTTC.

The J gene is TRBJ2-1, the V gene TRBV11-2; TRBD2 agrees at 9 bases. Germline lookup yields CDR1 SGHAT and CDR2 FQNNGV. The CDR3 sequence is 15 residues long. J lost 5 bases, V lost 5 bases, and 7 bases had no gene match. Here the CDR3 DNA reads TGTGCCAGCAGCCCACGACTAGCGGAGAACAATGAGCAGTTCTTC. Protein: CASSPRLAENNEQFF.

The chain combines TRBV7-2 with TRBJ1-2, with TRBD1 identical over 9 bases. The CDR3 totals 17 residues. CDR1 is SGHTA, CDR2 FQGNSA, per germline. J gave up 5 bases and V 2 bases, and 12 bases lay outside the gene matches. CDR3 bases: TGTGCCAGCAGCTTAATGCGGGGGACAGGGCAGGGGTATGGCTACACCTTC. Amino acid sequence: CASSLMRGTGQGYGYTF.